The following is a T cell receptor (beta chain) sequence with its context. This entry is derived from a study of blood T cell repertoires in COVID-19. Source study methods: Quantification of nucleated cells was approximated via reference gene primer amplification. The data were produced by immunoSEQ multiplex PCR, yet TCRdb's version contains in-frame clones alone and is incomplete. V, J and clone size are taken as reported in that table, and D and trimming were inferred from the DNA itself. The sample yields about 300,000 clones, around nine tenths seen once. Clinical histories supplied by participants themselves formed the basis of cohort assignment. The CDR3 has 14 amino acids. Germline V gene lookup returns CDR1 SNHLY and CDR2 FYNNEI. Trimming left V 0 bases short and J 6 bases short, with 11 bases between.

Material: PBMCs or T cells enriched from blood (not recorded which). This clonotype originated in a woman in her twenties or thirties who had recovered from COVID-19. The chain joins TRBV2 to TRBJ1-1; D call uncertain. CDR3 protein: CASSEAGGRAEAFF. CDR3 DNA: TGTGCCAGCAGTGAAGCAGGAGGTCGGGCTGAAGCTTTCTTT.